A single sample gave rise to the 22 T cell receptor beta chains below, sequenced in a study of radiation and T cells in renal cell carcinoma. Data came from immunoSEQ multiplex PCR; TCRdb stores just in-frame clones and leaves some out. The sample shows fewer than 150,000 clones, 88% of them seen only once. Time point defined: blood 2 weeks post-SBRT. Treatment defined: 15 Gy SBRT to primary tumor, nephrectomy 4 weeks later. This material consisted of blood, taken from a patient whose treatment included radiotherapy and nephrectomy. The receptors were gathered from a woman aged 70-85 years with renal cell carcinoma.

The CDR3 DNA reads TGTGCCAGCAGCTTGGGGCAGGGTCCGAACACTGAAGCTTTCTTT. Protein: CASSLGQGPNTEAFF. This chain links TRBV5-8 with TRBJ1-1, with a weak D call TRBD1 (5 bases). This CDR3 contains 15 residues. V gave up 0 bases and J gave up 1 base, with 10 bases separating them. Germline values: CDR1 SGHTS, CDR2 YDEGEE.

The CDR3 DNA sequence: TGCGCCAGCAGAATATCACAGGGGGCTGGAAACACCATATATTTT. Protein sequence: CASRISQGAGNTIYF. The rearrangement uses TRBV5-1 and TRBJ1-3; 8 bases line up with TRBD1. This CDR3 is 15 amino acids long. CDR1 is SGHRS and CDR2 is YFSETQ in the germline V gene. V lost 5 bases and J lost 2; bases outside the gene matches: 6.

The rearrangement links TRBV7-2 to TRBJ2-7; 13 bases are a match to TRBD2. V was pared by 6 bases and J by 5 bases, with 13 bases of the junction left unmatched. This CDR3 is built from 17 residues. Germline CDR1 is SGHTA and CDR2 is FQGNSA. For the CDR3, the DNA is TGTGCCAGCAGTACTAGCGGGGGGGCTAACACGGCGGACGAGCAGTACTTC. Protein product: CASSTSGGANTADEQYF.

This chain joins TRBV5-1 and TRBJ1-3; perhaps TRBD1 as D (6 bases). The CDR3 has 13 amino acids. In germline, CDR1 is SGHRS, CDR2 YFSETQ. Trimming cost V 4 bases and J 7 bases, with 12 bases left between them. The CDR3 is CASSPDSRNTIYF. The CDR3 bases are TGCGCCAGCAGCCCGGACAGTAGGAACACCATATATTTT.

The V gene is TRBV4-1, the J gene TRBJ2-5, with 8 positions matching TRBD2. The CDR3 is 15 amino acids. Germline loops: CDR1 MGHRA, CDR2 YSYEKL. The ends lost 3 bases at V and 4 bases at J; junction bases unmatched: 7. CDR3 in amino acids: CASSHQAGVGETQYF. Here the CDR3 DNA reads TGCGCCAGCAGCCACCAAGCGGGGGTCGGAGAGACCCAGTACTTC.

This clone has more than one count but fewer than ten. The DNA for the CDR3 is TGTGCCAGCTCACACACCACTGGGACAGGGGGCTCGGGCAATCAGCCCCAGCATTTT. This translates into CASSHTTGTGGSGNQPQHF. The V and J genes are TRBV18 and TRBJ1-5; 12 positions agree with TRBD1. Germline V gene data show CDR1 as KGHSH and CDR2 as LQKENI. CDR3 length: 19 amino acids. V shed 4 bases, J shed 2 bases, and the junction held 12 bases outside the gene matches.

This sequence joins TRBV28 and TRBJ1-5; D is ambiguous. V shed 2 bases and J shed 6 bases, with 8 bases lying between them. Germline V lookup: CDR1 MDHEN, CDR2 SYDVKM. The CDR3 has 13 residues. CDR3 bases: TGTGCCAGCAGTTTACTGGGGATTCAGCCCCAGCATTTT. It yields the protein CASSLLGIQPQHF.

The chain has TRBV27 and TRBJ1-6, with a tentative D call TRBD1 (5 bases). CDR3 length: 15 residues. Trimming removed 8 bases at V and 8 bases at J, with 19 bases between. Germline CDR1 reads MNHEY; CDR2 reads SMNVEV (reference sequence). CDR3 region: CASRPSVTAYSPLHF. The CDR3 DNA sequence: TGTGCCAGCCGCCCGTCCGTGACAGCGTATTCACCCCTCCACTTT.

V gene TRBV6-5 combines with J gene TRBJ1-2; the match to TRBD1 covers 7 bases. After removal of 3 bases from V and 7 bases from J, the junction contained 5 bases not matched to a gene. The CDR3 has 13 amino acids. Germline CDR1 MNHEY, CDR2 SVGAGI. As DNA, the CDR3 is TGTGCCAGCAGTTATCGCACAGGGGCTGGCTACACCTTC. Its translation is CASSYRTGAGYTF.

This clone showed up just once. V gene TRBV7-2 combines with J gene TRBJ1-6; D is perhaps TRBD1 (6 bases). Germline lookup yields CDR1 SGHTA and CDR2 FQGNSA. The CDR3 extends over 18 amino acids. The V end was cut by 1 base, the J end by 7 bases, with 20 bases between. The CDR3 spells CASSLDTTSGVKNSPLHF. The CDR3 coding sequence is TGTGCCAGCAGCTTAGATACCACCTCAGGGGTGAAAAATTCACCCCTCCACTTT.

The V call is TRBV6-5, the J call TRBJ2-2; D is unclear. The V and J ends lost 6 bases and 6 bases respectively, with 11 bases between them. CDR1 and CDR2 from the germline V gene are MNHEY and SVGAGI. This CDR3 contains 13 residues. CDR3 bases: TGTGCCAGCAGCCCTGACCACCCCGGGGAGCTGTTTTTT. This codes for CASSPDHPGELFF.

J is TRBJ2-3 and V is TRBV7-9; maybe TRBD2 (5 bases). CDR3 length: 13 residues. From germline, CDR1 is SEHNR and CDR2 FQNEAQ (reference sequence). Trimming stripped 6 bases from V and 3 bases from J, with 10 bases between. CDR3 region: CASRYGETDTQYF. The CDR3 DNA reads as TGTGCCAGCAGGTACGGGGAGACAGATACGCAGTATTTT.

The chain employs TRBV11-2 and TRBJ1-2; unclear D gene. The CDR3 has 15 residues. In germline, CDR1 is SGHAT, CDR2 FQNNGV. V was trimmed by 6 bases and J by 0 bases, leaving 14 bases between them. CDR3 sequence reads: CASRTLSEANYGYTF. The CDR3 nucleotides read TGTGCCAGCAGAACCCTGAGTGAAGCTAACTATGGCTACACCTTC.

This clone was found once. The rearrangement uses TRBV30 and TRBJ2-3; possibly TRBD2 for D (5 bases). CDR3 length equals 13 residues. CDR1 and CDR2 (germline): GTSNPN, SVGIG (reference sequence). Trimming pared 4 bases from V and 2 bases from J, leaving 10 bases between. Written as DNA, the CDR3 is TGTGCCTGGATTCCGGGGAACACAGATACGCAGTATTTT. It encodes CAWIPGNTDTQYF.

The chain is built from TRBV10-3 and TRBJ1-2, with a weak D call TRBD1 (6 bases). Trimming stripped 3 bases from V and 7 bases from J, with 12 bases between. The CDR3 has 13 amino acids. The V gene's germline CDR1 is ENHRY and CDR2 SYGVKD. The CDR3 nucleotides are TGTGCCATCAGTGATACAGGGCGGGGTGGCTACACCTTC. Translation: CAISDTGRGGYTF.

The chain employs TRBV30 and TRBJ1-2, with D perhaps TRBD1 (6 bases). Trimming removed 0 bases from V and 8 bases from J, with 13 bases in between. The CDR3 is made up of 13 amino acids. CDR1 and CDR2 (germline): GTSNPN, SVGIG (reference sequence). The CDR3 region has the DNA TGTGCCTGGAGTGTAGACAAGGGGGTAGGCTACACCTTC. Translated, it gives CAWSVDKGVGYTF.

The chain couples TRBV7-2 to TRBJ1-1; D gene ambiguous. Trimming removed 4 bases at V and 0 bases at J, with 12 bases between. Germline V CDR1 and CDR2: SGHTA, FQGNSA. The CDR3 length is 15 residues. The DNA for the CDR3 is TGTGCCAGCAGCTCTTCCGCGATTATGAACACTGAAGCTTTCTTT. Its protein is CASSSSAIMNTEAFF. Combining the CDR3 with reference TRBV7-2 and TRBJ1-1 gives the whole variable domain GAGVSQSPSNKVTEKGKDVELRCDPISGHTALYWYRQSLGQGLEFLIYFQGNSAPDKSGLPSDRFSAERTGGSVSTLTIQRTQQEDSAVYLCASSSSAIMNTEAFFGQGTRLTVV.

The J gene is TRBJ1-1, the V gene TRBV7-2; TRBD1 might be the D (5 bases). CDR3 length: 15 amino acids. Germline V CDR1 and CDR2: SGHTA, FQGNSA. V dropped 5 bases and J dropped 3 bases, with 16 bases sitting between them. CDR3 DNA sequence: TGTGCCAGCAGCACTCACAGGTTAAGGGACACTGAAGCTTTCTTT. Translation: CASSTHRLRDTEAFF.

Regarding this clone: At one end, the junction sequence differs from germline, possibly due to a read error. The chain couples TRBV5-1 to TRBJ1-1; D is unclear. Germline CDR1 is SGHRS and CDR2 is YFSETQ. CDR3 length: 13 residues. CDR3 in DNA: TGTGCCAGCAGCAAGGGTAGGAACACTGAAGCTTTCTTT. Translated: CASSKGRNTEAFF.

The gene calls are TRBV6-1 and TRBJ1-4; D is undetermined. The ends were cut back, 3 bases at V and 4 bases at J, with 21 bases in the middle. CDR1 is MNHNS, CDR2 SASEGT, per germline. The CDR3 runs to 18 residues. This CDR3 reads CASSDPQRGSGNNEKLFF. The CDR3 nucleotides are TGTGCCAGCAGTGACCCCCAACGTGGCAGCGGTAATAATGAAAAACTGTTTTTT.

The CDR3 nucleotides read TGTGCCAGCAGCTTACAGGGTCGGAATGAGCAGTTCTTC. This sequence encodes CASSLQGRNEQFF. V usage is TRBV7-2 and J usage is TRBJ2-1; weak D call: TRBD1 (5 bases). CDR1 is SGHTA, CDR2 FQGNSA, per germline. V lost 2 bases to trimming and J lost 7 bases, with 9 bases between them. This CDR3 spans 13 amino acids.

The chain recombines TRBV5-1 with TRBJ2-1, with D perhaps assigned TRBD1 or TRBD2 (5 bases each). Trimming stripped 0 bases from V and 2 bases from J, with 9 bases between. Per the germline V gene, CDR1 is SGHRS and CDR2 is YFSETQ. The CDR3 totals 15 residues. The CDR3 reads CASSLVGATYNEQFF. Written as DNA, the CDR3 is TGCGCCAGCAGCTTGGTCGGGGCAACCTACAATGAGCAGTTCTTC.